The 6 T cell receptor beta chains in this list originate from one sample, sequenced in a study of CD8 T cells in ankylosing spondylitis. TCRdb redid the calling of the 5' RACE reads with MiXCR, one entry per CDR3 protein. The sample records about 33,000 distinct CDR3 sequences, around an eighth being singletons. The sample comprised synovial fluid, either unsorted or a sorted T cell fraction (not recorded which). These receptors came from a male donor with ankylosing spondylitis.

This clonotype was seen many times. This rearrangement joins TRBV4-1 to TRBJ1-2, with 7 bases that match TRBD1. Germline trimming cut 3 bases from V and 6 bases from J; bases unmatched to any gene: 10. Germline V gene sequence: CDR1 MGHRA, CDR2 YSYEKL. The CDR3 runs to 15 residues. In nucleotides, the CDR3 is TGCGCCAGCAGCCATCCACAGGGGAGTTTCGATGGCTACACCTTC. It specifies CASSHPQGSFDGYTF.

The V gene is TRBV5-8, the J gene TRBJ1-1; 7 bases match TRBD1. The J segment lost 5 bases and the V segment lost 3 bases, leaving 10 bases of the junction unmatched. The CDR3 runs 15 residues. Germline CDR1 and CDR2: SGHTS and YDEGEE. CDR3 loop: CASSSYRGLGTEAFF. The CDR3 nucleotides are TGTGCCAGCAGCTCGTACAGGGGACTGGGGACTGAAGCTTTCTTT.

The rearrangement joins TRBV7-2 to TRBJ2-1; D may be TRBD2 (5 bases). The CDR3 has 16 amino acids. The germline gives CDR1 SGHTA, CDR2 FQGNSA. Trimming took off 0 bases at V and 6 bases at J, with 15 bases between the two ends. This chain's CDR3 is CASSLAASSLLNEQFF. CDR3 DNA sequence: TGTGCCAGCAGCTTAGCGGCTAGCTCTCTGCTCAATGAGCAGTTCTTC.

Many counts were recorded for this clonotype. CDR3 in DNA: TGTGCCAGCAGCCCGGGACAGGGGGCCACCAATGAGCAGTTCTTC. As protein: CASSPGQGATNEQFF. The chain recombines TRBV12-3 or TRBV12-4 with TRBJ2-1; the match to TRBD1 covers 12 bases. The CDR3 extends over 15 amino acids. J gave up 6 bases and V 6 bases, and 6 bases lay outside the gene matches.

This clonotype occurred many times. The chain combines TRBV5-1 with TRBJ2-1, with TRBD2 matching 8 bases. Unmatched junction bases numbered 9, after V lost 5 bases and J lost 8 bases. This CDR3 is built from 14 residues. Per germline, CDR1 SGHRS and CDR2 YFSETQ. CDR3 residues: CASRGGSGADEQFF. CDR3 DNA: TGCGCCAGCAGGGGGGGTAGCGGGGCGGATGAGCAGTTCTTC. The full variable domain, with the rest looked up from reference TRBV5-1 and TRBJ2-1, is KAGVTQTPRYLIKTRGQQVTLSCSPISGHRSVSWYQQTPGQGLQFLFEYFSETQRNKGNFPGRFSGRQFSNSRSEMNVSTLELGDSALYLCASRGGSGADEQFFGPGTRLTVL.

This clonotype was observed many times. This rearrangement joins TRBV6-2 or TRBV6-3 to TRBJ1-2; 9 bases are shared with TRBD1. V was pared by 2 bases and J by 8 bases, with 9 bases of the junction left unmatched. The germline V gene encodes CDR1 MNHEY and CDR2 SVGEGT. The CDR3 is 15 residues long. Written as DNA, the CDR3 is TGTGCCAGCAGTTACCTGGACAGGGGAGAGAGCGGCTACACCTTC. Translated: CASSYLDRGESGYTF.